Following are 30 T cell receptor beta chains from one sample sequenced in a study of blood T cell repertoires in COVID-19. Using immunoSEQ multiplex PCR, the repertoire was profiled, and TCRdb retains in-frame clones only, with some absent. The sample has 150,000 to 200,000 clones, 81% seen once; the top ten hold roughly 9.6%. The sample taken for sequencing was peripheral blood. These receptor sequences come from a man aged 55 to 70 with active or convalescent COVID-19.

In its sample, this clone was seen a few times. This rearrangement joins TRBV7-6 to TRBJ2-7; TRBD2 agrees at 7 bases. The length of the CDR3 is 16 residues. With V trimmed by 2 bases and J by 1 base, 8 bases remained unmatched. Germline lookup yields CDR1 SGHVS and CDR2 FNYEAQ. The CDR3 nucleotides read TGTGCCAGCAGCTTACCCCTCCTAGCGGTTTCCTACGAGCAGTACTTC. The encoded protein is CASSLPLLAVSYEQYF.

This clone was seen ten or more times. The genes are TRBV14 and TRBJ2-6; D gene ambiguous. The V end lost 1 base, the J end lost 2 bases, and 6 bases lay between the germline ends. The germline V gene encodes CDR1 SGHDN and CDR2 FVKESK. CDR3 length: 15 amino acids. The CDR3 reads CASSQGHPGANVLTF. The CDR3 DNA reads TGTGCCAGCAGCCAAGGACATCCTGGGGCCAACGTCCTGACTTTC.

This chain joins TRBV5-5 and TRBJ2-5, with D possibly matching TRBD1 (6 bases). Germline values: CDR1 SGHKS, CDR2 YYEKEE (reference sequence). The V and J ends lost 4 bases and 3 bases respectively, with 16 bases between them. This CDR3 has 15 amino acids. Here the CDR3 reads CASSQQQGVKETQYF. The DNA for the CDR3 is TGTGCCAGCAGCCAGCAACAGGGTGTAAAAGAGACCCAGTACTTC. Full variable domain (outside the CDR3, taken from reference TRBV5-5 and TRBJ2-5): DAGVTQSPTHLIKTRGQQVTLRCSPISGHKSVSWYQQVLGQGPQFIFQYYEKEERGRGNFPDRFSARQFPNYSSELNVNALLLGDSALYLCASSQQQGVKETQYFGPGTRLLVL.

The chain has TRBV5-1 and TRBJ2-5; tentative D call: TRBD1 (5 bases). Looked up from germline, CDR1 is SGHRS and CDR2 is YFSETQ. V dropped 0 bases and J dropped 2 bases, with 11 bases sitting between them. The CDR3 runs to 15 residues. This chain's CDR3 is CASSLVRTNQETQYF. The CDR3 nucleotides are TGCGCCAGCAGCTTGGTGAGGACAAATCAAGAGACCCAGTACTTC.

This clone appeared a single time. V and J are TRBV6-6 and TRBJ2-7; D may be TRBD2 (6 bases). From germline, CDR1 is MNHNY and CDR2 SVGAGI (reference sequence). Trimming took 6 bases from V and 7 from J, leaving 13 bases between them. The CDR3 totals 12 residues. The CDR3 DNA reads TGTGCCAGCAGCCACGGAGGGGTTGAGCAGTACTTC. It encodes CASSHGGVEQYF.

This clone was recorded once. This chain joins TRBV3-1 (or the pseudogene TRBV3-2) and TRBJ2-2; maybe TRBD2 (5 bases). Trimming removed 4 bases at V and 4 bases at J, with 13 bases between. The germline CDR1 and CDR2 sequences are LGHDT and YNNKEL (reference sequence). The CDR3 loop spans 15 amino acids. The CDR3 loop reads CASSPRLAGTGELFF. In DNA form, the CDR3 reads TGTGCCAGCAGCCCCAGGCTGGCGGGCACCGGGGAGCTGTTTTTT.

This clone was picked up one time. J is TRBJ2-7 and V is TRBV7-2; TRBD2 aligns across 7 bases. CDR3 size: 14 residues. The V segment lost 1 base and the J segment 2 bases; nucleotides outside the gene matches: 2. CDR1 is SGHTA, CDR2 FQGNSA, per germline. CDR3 loop: CASSLGGSPYEQYF. DNA of the CDR3: TGTGCCAGCAGCTTAGGCGGGAGTCCCTACGAGCAGTACTTC.

In its sample, this clone was seen a few times. The V and J genes are TRBV12-3 or TRBV12-4 and TRBJ1-2, with 10 bases aligning to TRBD1. Trimming took 8 bases from V and 4 from J; bases not matched to a gene: 4. CDR3 length equals 13 residues. CDR3 sequence: CASGGQGIYGYTF. DNA for the CDR3: TGTGCCAGCGGGGGACAGGGGATCTATGGCTACACCTTC.

This chain uses TRBV11-2 with TRBJ2-5; 7 bases are shared with TRBD2. The V gene end was trimmed by 0 bases and the J gene end by 4 bases; junction bases not matched to a gene: 8. Germline V gene lookup returns CDR1 SGHAT and CDR2 FQNNGV. The CDR3 has 16 amino acids. The CDR3 spells CASSLEGGRNRETQYF. The CDR3 region has the DNA TGTGCCAGCAGCTTAGAGGGCGGGAGAAATAGAGAGACCCAGTACTTC.

Only a few counts were recorded for this clone. The chain has TRBV6-4 and TRBJ1-6; D may be TRBD1 (5 bases). V lost 0 bases to trimming and J lost 10 bases, with 13 bases between them. Germline lookup yields CDR1 MRHNA and CDR2 SNTAGT. This CDR3 has 15 amino acids. In DNA, the CDR3 is TGTGCCAGCAGTGACTCGCCAGGGATCTTATCACCCCTCCACTTT. This encodes CASSDSPGILSPLHF.

This chain joins TRBV7-2 and TRBJ2-7, with 8 bases matching TRBD2. V lost 1 base and J lost 2; bases outside the gene matches: 4. This CDR3 contains 15 residues. Germline assignment: CDR1 SGHTA and CDR2 FQGNSA. The chain's CDR3 is CASSLGLAGPYEQYF. The DNA of the CDR3 is TGTGCCAGCAGCTTAGGGCTAGCGGGCCCCTACGAGCAGTACTTC. Supplemented by reference TRBV7-2 and TRBJ2-7, the full variable domain reads GAGVSQSPSNKVTEKGKDVELRCDPISGHTALYWYRQSLGQGLEFLIYFQGNSAPDKSGLPSDRFSAERTGGSVSTLTIQRTQQEDSAVYLCASSLGLAGPYEQYFGPGTRLTVT.

The rearrangement uses TRBV5-4 and TRBJ2-1, with unresolved D. Germline V gene sequence: CDR1 SGHNT, CDR2 YYREEE (reference sequence). The CDR3 spans 15 residues. V shed 0 bases and J shed 7 bases, with 14 bases lying between them. CDR3 region: CASSLGWSSGNEQFF. The CDR3 DNA is TGTGCCAGCAGCTTGGGCTGGAGCTCGGGTAATGAGCAGTTCTTC.

CDR3 loop: CASSYAGGHQETQYF. The DNA for the CDR3 is TGTGCCAGCAGTTACGCCGGGGGGCACCAAGAGACCCAGTACTTC. The rearrangement joins TRBV6-5 to TRBJ2-5; weak D call: TRBD2 (7 bases). CDR3 length equals 15 residues. The germline V gene encodes CDR1 MNHEY and CDR2 SVGAGI. Trimming cost V 2 bases and J 0 bases, with 10 bases left between them.

This clone is a singleton in its sample. The chain employs TRBV6-5 and TRBJ1-1; D might be TRBD1 (5 bases). Germline loops: CDR1 MNHEY, CDR2 SVGAGI. With 5 bases removed from V and 1 base from J, the gap between germline ends came to 11 bases. This CDR3 is 14 amino acids long. DNA for the CDR3: TGTGCCAGCAGTCCCGGGGGGAGGAACACTGAAGCTTTCTTT. Translation: CASSPGGRNTEAFF.

The chain combines TRBV19 with TRBJ1-1; 7 positions match TRBD1. This CDR3 is built from 15 residues. The germline V gene has CDR1 LNHDA and CDR2 SQIVND (reference sequence). V was clipped by 5 bases and J by 4 bases; unmatched bases: 10. The CDR3 bases are TGTGCCAGTAGTCGCCCGGGACAGCCGGCCACTGAAGCTTTCTTT. Amino acid sequence: CASSRPGQPATEAFF. The full variable domain, completed using reference TRBV19 and TRBJ1-1, is DGGITQSPKYLFRKEGQNVTLSCEQNLNHDAMYWYRQDPGQGLRLIYYSQIVNDFQKGDIAEGYSVSREKKESFPLTVTSAQKNPTAFYLCASSRPGQPATEAFFGQGTRLTVV.

The rearrangement uses TRBV7-2 and TRBJ1-5; no reliable D call. V lost 0 bases, J lost 5 bases, and 14 bases lay in between. Germline V lookup: CDR1 SGHTA, CDR2 FQGNSA. This CDR3 is 16 amino acids long. CDR3 residues: CASSLALSGGDQPQHF. The CDR3, as DNA: TGTGCCAGCAGCTTAGCGCTCTCCGGAGGAGATCAGCCCCAGCATTTT.

The table lists this clone with a few counts. The chain employs TRBV28 and TRBJ1-5; tentative D call: TRBD1 (5 bases). The CDR3 has 15 residues. V was shortened by 2 bases and J by 5 bases, with 13 bases between the two germline ends. Germline values: CDR1 MDHEN, CDR2 SYDVKM. The CDR3 DNA is TGTGCCAGCAGTTTAGTGGGCAGGGTAGATCAGCCCCAGCATTTT. Translated: CASSLVGRVDQPQHF. Full variable domain (outside the CDR3, taken from reference TRBV28 and TRBJ1-5): DVKVTQSSRYLVKRTGEKVFLECVQDMDHENMFWYRQDPGLGLRLIYFSYDVKMKEKGDIPEGYSVSREKKERFSLILESASTNQTSMYLCASSLVGRVDQPQHFGDGTRLSIL.

The chain combines TRBV4-1 with TRBJ2-2; 9 bases are shared with TRBD2. The CDR3 loop spans 17 amino acids. The germline V gene encodes CDR1 MGHRA and CDR2 YSYEKL. V lost 6 bases to trimming and J lost 2 bases; unmatched junction nucleotides: 10. This CDR3 is CASREFAGGPNTGELFF. Here the CDR3 DNA reads TGCGCCAGCAGGGAGTTTGCGGGGGGGCCTAACACCGGGGAGCTGTTTTTT.

The count of this clone is one. The rearrangement uses TRBV7-9 and TRBJ2-5; unclear D gene. Trimming took 2 bases from V and 4 from J, leaving 5 bases between them. This CDR3 contains 12 residues. CDR1 and CDR2 from the germline V gene are SEHNR and FQNEAQ (reference sequence). CDR3 DNA: TGTGCCAGCAGCTTAAGGAGAGAGACCCAGTACTTC. Amino acid sequence: CASSLRRETQYF. Combining the CDR3 with reference TRBV7-9 and TRBJ2-5 gives the whole variable domain DTGVSQNPRHKITKRGQNVTFRCDPISEHNRLYWYRQTLGQGPEFLTYFQNEAQLEKSRLLSDRFSAERPKGSFSTLEIQRTEQGDSAMYLCASSLRRETQYFGPGTRLLVL.

Remarks on this clone: Other DNA sequences in this specimen translate into the identical CDR3. This chain joins TRBV2 and TRBJ2-7; possible D gene TRBD2, 5 bases. The CDR3 sequence is 13 residues long. Germline CDR1 is SNHLY and CDR2 is FYNNEI. The V end lost 6 bases, the J end lost 1 base, and 10 bases lay between the germline ends. The CDR3 DNA sequence: TGTGCCAGCAGATTGGACTCATCCTACGAGCAGTACTTC. Translated, it gives CASRLDSSYEQYF.

The chain carries TRBV7-3 and TRBJ2-6, with D uncertain. Germline CDR1 and CDR2: SGHTA and FQGTGA. The CDR3 is 17 amino acids. V lost 5 bases and J lost 3, with 17 bases in between. CDR3 amino acids: CASSPPGLGVGANVLTF. The CDR3 DNA reads as TGTGCCAGCAGCCCCCCCGGCCTAGGCGTTGGGGCCAACGTCCTGACTTTC.

This chain connects TRBV24-1 to TRBJ2-3, with D uncertain. Germline loops: CDR1 KGHDR, CDR2 SFDVKD. V shed 0 bases and J shed 4 bases, with 13 bases lying between them. The CDR3 spans 16 residues. The CDR3 DNA sequence: TGTGCCACCAGTGATTTGGGGTGGAGTGGTGCAGATACGCAGTATTTT. Its translation: CATSDLGWSGADTQYF.

V gene TRBV19 combines with J gene TRBJ1-1; weak D call: TRBD1 (5 bases). This CDR3 contains 16 residues. The germline V gene encodes CDR1 LNHDA and CDR2 SQIVND (reference sequence). Between the trimmed V and J ends, which lost 4 bases and 5 bases, there was a span of 20 bases. The CDR3 DNA is TGTGCCAGTAGTACAGATACGGGACCCCGGGGGACTGAAGCTTTCTTT. This sequence encodes CASSTDTGPRGTEAFF.

The rearrangement uses TRBV18 and TRBJ2-5; maybe TRBD1 (5 bases). V was cut by 1 base and J by 4 bases, with 7 bases left in between. This CDR3 region has 13 residues. The germline CDR1 and CDR2 sequences are KGHSH and LQKENI. The CDR3 is CASSPLTGETQYF. The CDR3 DNA sequence: TGTGCCAGCTCACCACTTACAGGAGAGACCCAGTACTTC.

The CDR3 reads CASSLAGESSYNEQFF. The CDR3 DNA follows: TGCGCCAGCAGCTTGGCGGGGGAGAGCTCCTACAATGAGCAGTTCTTC. The chain uses TRBV5-1 and TRBJ2-1; possibly TRBD2 for D (6 bases). CDR1 and CDR2 (germline): SGHRS, YFSETQ. The V gene lost 0 bases and the J gene lost 0 bases, with 10 bases spanning the gap. The CDR3 covers 16 residues.

The genes are TRBV28 and TRBJ1-4; 7 bases fit TRBD1. CDR3 size: 16 residues. Trimming cost V 2 bases and J 6 bases; bases outside gene matches: 9. Germline values: CDR1 MDHEN, CDR2 SYDVKM. The CDR3 DNA is TGTGCCAGCAGTTTAGGAGGGGGCCTGAATTATGAAAAACTGTTTTTT. Amino acids: CASSLGGGLNYEKLFF.

Here the CDR3 DNA reads TGTGCCAGCAGCGGACAGGGGGCTTACGAGCAGTACTTC. Translating it yields CASSGQGAYEQYF. J is TRBJ2-7 and V is TRBV11-2, with 11 bases matching TRBD1. CDR3 length: 13 amino acids. From germline, CDR1 is SGHAT and CDR2 FQNNGV. The trim removed 5 bases at V and 4 bases at J, leaving 1 base unmatched.

The gene calls are TRBV2 and TRBJ2-3, with 9 nucleotides matching TRBD1. The CDR3 runs 15 residues. V was clipped by 6 bases and J by 1 base; unmatched bases: 5. Germline values: CDR1 SNHLY, CDR2 FYNNEI. CDR3 amino acids: CASRDRQGGTDTQYF. The DNA for the CDR3 is TGTGCCAGCAGAGATAGACAGGGGGGCACAGATACGCAGTATTTT.

For the CDR3, the DNA is TGTGCCAGCAGCACACCGCCAGGGGCGGTCTACAATGAGCAGTTCTTC. Its translation: CASSTPPGAVYNEQFF. V gene TRBV21-1 combines with J gene TRBJ2-1; the DNA was not used to check the table's D call, TRBD1. TRBV21-1 is an annotated pseudogene. This CDR3 has 16 amino acids.

As for this clone: Germline is not matched at one junction end, which may reflect a read error. The rearrangement joins TRBV2 to TRBJ2-3, with D hard to call. Per germline, CDR1 SNHLY and CDR2 FYNNEI. The CDR3 is 10 residues long. The CDR3: CARRGDTQYF. The CDR3, as DNA: TGTGCCAGACGTGGAGATACGCAATATTTT.